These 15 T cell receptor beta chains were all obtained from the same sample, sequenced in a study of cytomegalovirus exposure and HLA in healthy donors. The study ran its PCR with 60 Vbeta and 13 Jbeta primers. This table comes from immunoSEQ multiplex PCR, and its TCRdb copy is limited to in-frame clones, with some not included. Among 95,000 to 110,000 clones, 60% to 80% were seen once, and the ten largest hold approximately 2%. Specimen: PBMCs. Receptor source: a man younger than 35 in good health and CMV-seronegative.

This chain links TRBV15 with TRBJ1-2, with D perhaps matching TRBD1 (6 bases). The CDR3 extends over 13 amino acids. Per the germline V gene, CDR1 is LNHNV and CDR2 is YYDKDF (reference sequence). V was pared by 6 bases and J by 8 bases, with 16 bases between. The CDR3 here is CATRLQGARGYTF. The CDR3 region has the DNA TGTGCCACCAGGCTACAGGGAGCACGGGGCTACACCTTC.

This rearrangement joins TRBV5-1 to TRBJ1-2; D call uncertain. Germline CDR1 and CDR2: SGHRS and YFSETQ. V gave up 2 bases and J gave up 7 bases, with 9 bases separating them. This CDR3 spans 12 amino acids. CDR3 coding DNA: TGCGCCAGCAGCTTAGAGGGTGGTGGCTACACCTTC. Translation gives CASSLEGGGYTF.

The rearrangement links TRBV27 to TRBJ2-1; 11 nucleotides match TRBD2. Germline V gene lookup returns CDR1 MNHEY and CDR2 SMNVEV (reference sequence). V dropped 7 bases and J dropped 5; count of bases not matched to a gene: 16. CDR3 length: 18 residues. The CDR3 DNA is TGTGCCAGCACGAAGACTAGCGGGGCCCAATCCTTCCACAATGAGCAGTTCTTC. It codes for CASTKTSGAQSFHNEQFF.

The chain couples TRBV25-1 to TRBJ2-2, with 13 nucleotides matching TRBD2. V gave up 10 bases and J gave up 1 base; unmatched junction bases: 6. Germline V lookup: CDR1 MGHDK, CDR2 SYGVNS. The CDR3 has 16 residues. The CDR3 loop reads CATSLAGGVNTGELFF. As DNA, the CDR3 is TGTGCCACCTCACTAGCGGGGGGGGTGAACACCGGGGAGCTGTTTTTT.

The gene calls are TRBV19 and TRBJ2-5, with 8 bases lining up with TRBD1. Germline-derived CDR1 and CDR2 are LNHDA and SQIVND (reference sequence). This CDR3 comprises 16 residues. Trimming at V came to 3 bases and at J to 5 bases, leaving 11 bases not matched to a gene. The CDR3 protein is CASSISAGGIGETQYF. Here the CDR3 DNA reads TGTGCCAGTAGTATCTCTGCAGGGGGCATTGGGGAGACCCAGTACTTC. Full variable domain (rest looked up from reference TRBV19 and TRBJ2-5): DGGITQSPKYLFRKEGQNVTLSCEQNLNHDAMYWYRQDPGQGLRLIYYSQIVNDFQKGDIAEGYSVSREKKESFPLTVTSAQKNPTAFYLCASSISAGGIGETQYFGPGTRLLVL.

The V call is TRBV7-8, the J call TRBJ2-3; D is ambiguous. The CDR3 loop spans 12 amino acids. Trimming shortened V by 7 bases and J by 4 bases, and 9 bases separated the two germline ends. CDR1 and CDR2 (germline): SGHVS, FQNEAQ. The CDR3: CASTIRADTQYF. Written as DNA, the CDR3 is TGTGCCAGCACCATTAGAGCAGATACGCAGTATTTT.

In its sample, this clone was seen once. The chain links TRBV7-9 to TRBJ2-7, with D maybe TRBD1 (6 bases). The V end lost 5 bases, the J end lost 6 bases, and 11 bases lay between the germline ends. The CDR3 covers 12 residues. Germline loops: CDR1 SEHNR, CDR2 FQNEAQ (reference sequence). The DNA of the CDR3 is TGTGCCAGCAGCGCGACAGGTGGCGAGCAGTACTTC. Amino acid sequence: CASSATGGEQYF.

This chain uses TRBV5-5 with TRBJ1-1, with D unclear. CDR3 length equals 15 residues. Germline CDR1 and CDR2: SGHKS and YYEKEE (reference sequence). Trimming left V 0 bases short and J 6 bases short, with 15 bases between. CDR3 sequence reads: CASSLAASGWAEAFF. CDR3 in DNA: TGTGCCAGCAGCTTGGCAGCGAGTGGTTGGGCTGAAGCTTTCTTT.

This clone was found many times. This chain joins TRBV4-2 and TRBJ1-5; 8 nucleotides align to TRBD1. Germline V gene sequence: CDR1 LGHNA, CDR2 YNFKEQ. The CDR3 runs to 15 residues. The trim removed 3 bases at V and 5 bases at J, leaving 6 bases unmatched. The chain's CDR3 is CASSQSGGWDQPQHF. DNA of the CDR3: TGTGCCAGCAGCCAGTCAGGGGGCTGGGATCAGCCCCAGCATTTT.

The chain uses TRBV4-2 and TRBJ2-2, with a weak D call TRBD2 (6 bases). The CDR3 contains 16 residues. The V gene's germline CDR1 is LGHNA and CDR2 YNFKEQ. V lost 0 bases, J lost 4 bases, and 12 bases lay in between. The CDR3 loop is CASSQEEGGPTGELFF. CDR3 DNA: TGTGCCAGCAGCCAAGAGGAGGGAGGCCCCACCGGGGAGCTGTTTTTT.

CDR3 amino acids: CASSLAGGQGAYGGQETQYF. The CDR3 DNA sequence: TGTGCCAGCAGCTTAGCGGGGGGACAGGGGGCGTATGGTGGGCAGGAGACCCAGTACTTC. This chain connects TRBV7-8 to TRBJ2-5, with TRBD1 identical over 12 bases. The V segment lost 0 bases and the J segment 5 bases; nucleotides outside the gene matches: 16. The germline gives CDR1 SGHVS, CDR2 FQNEAQ. The CDR3 totals 20 residues. Variable domain in full (rest from reference TRBV7-8 and TRBJ2-5): GAGVSQSPRYKVAKRGQDVALRCDPISGHVSLFWYQQALGQGPEFLTYFQNEAQLDKSGLPSDRFFAERPEGSVSTLKIQRTQQEDSAVYLCASSLAGGQGAYGGQETQYFGPGTRLLVL.

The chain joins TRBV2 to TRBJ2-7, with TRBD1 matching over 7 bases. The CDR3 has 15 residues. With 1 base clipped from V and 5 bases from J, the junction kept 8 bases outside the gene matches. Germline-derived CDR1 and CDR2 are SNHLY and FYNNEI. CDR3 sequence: CASSEVGQASHEQYF. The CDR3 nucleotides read TGTGCCAGCAGTGAAGTTGGACAGGCGTCCCACGAGCAGTACTTC.

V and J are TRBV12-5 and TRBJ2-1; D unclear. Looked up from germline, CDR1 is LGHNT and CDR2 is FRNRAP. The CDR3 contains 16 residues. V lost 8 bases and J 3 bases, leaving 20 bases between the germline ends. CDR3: CASSGLGTDNYNEQFF. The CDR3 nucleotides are TGTGCTAGTTCCGGCTTAGGAACAGACAACTACAATGAGCAGTTCTTC.

CDR3 protein: CASSVVTSDEQFF. CDR3 DNA: TGTGCCAGCAGCGTCGTAACTAGCGATGAGCAGTTCTTC. The gene calls are TRBV7-9 and TRBJ2-1; 7 positions agree with TRBD2. The germline CDR1 and CDR2 sequences are SEHNR and FQNEAQ (reference sequence). The CDR3 contains 13 residues. J was trimmed by 8 bases and V by 5 bases; bases with no gene match: 6.

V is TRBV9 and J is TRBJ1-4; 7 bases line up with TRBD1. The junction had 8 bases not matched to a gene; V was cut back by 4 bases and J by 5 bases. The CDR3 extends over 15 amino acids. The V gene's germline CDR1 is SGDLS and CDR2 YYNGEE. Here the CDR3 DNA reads TGTGCCAGCAGCCCCAGGGACAGACTAAATGAAAAACTGTTTTTT. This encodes CASSPRDRLNEKLFF.